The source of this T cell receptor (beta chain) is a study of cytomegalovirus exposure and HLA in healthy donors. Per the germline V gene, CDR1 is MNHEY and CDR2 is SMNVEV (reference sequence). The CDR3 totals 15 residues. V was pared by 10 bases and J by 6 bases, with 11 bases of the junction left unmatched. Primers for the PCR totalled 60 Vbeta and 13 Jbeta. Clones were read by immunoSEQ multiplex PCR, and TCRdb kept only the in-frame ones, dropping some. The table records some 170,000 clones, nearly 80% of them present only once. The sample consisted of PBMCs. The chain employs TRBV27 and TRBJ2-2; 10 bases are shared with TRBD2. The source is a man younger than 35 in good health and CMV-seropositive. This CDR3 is CATRLGTSVSGELFF. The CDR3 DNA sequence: TGTGCCACCCGCCTGGGGACTAGCGTTTCCGGGGAGCTGTTTTTT.